This paragraph covers one TCR beta chain sequence. This entry comes from a study of blood T cell repertoires in COVID-19. Looking at the study overall: Material from acute and convalescent COVID-19 was sourced from the United States, Italy and Spain. The cDNA or gDNA used as material had been derived from T cells, B-cell-depleted T cells, or PBMCs.

The assay was immunoSEQ multiplex PCR, and TCRdb's table has in-frame clones only and misses some. The table lists fewer than 200,000 clones, 85% to 90% of them singletons. CDR1 is MDHEN, CDR2 SYDVKM, per germline. The CDR3 covers 15 residues. Germline trimming cut 6 bases from V and 6 bases from J; bases unmatched to any gene: 11. Recruits, aged roughly 18 to 90 years, lived in some 25 US areas. Self-reported history from a screening survey and questionnaire set each donor's cohort. Material for sequencing was PBMCs or T cells enriched from blood (not recorded which). The chain links TRBV28 to TRBJ1-5; TRBD1 matches 7 bases. The sequence came from a woman in her thirties or forties in a cohort exposed to, infected with or recovered from COVID-19 (not recorded which). CDR3 bases: TGTGCCAGCAGAACCAGGGGGGCGATCGGTCAGCCCCAGCATTTT. It is translated as CASRTRGAIGQPQHF.